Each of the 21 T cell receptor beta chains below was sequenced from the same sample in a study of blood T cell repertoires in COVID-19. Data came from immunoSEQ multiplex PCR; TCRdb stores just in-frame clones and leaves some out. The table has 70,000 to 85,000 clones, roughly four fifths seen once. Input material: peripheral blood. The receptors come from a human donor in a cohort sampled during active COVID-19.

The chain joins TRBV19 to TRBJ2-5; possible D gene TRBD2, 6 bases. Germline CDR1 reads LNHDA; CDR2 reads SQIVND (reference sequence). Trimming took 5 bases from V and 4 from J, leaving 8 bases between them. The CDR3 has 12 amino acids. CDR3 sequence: CASSQGGETQYF. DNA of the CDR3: TGTGCCAGTAGTCAGGGAGGAGAGACCCAGTACTTC. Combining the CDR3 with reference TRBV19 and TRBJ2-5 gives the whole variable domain DGGITQSPKYLFRKEGQNVTLSCEQNLNHDAMYWYRQDPGQGLRLIYYSQIVNDFQKGDIAEGYSVSREKKESFPLTVTSAQKNPTAFYLCASSQGGETQYFGPGTRLLVL.

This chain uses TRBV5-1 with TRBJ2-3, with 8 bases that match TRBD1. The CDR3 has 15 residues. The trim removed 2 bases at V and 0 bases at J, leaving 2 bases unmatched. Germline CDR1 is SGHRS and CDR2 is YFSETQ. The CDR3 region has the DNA TGCGCCAGCAGCTTCCGGACAGGGAGCACAGATACGCAGTATTTT. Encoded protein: CASSFRTGSTDTQYF.

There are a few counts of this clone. The CDR3 sequence: CASAGWGLSYNSPLHF. CDR3 nucleotides: TGTGCCAGCGCCGGTTGGGGCCTTTCTTATAATTCACCCCTCCACTTT. This rearrangement joins TRBV27 to TRBJ1-6; perhaps TRBD1 as D (5 bases). The CDR3 extends over 16 amino acids. The germline gives CDR1 MNHEY, CDR2 SMNVEV (reference sequence). V lost 8 bases and J lost 4, with 18 bases in between.

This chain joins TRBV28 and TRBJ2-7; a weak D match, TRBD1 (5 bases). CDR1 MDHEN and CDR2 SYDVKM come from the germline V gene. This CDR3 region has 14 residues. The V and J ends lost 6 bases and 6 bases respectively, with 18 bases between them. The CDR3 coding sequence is TGTGCCAGCAGGTCTACAGGTCAGCCCGGCGAGCAGTACTTC. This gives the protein CASRSTGQPGEQYF.

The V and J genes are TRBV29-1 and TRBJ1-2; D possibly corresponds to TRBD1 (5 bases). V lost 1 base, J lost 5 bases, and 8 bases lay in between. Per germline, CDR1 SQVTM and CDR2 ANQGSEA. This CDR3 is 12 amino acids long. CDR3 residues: CSVEVGGYGYTF. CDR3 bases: TGCAGCGTTGAAGTGGGGGGATATGGCTACACCTTC.

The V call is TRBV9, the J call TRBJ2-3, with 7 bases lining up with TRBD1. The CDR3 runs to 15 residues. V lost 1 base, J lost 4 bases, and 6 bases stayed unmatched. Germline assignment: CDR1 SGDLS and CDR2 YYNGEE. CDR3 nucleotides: TGTGCCAGCAGCGTACGGTGGCAGGGGGCAGATACGCAGTATTTT. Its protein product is CASSVRWQGADTQYF.

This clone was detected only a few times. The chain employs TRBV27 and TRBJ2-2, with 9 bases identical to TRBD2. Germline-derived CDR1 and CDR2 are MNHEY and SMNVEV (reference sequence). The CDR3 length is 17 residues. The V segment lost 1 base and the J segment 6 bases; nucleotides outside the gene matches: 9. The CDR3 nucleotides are TGTGCCAGCAGTTTATTCAATAGCGGGGGATATGCCGGGGAGCTGTTTTTT. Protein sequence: CASSLFNSGGYAGELFF.

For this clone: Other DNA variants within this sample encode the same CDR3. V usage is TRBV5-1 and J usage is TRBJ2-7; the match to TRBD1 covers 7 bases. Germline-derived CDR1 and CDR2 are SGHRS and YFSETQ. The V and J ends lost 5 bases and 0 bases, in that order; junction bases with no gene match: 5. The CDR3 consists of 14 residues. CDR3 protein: CASRWAGGSYEQYF. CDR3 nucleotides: TGCGCCAGCAGGTGGGCAGGGGGCTCCTACGAGCAGTACTTC.

The CDR3 DNA is TGTGCCAGCAGCTTAGAAACGGGATTAGGCGATGAGCAGTTCTTC. It encodes CASSLETGLGDEQFF. The chain uses TRBV7-9 and TRBJ2-1, with TRBD2 as a possible D gene (5 bases). CDR1 is SEHNR, CDR2 FQNEAQ, per germline (reference sequence). Deletions cut 1 base from V and 8 bases from J, with 15 bases between. This CDR3 has 15 residues.

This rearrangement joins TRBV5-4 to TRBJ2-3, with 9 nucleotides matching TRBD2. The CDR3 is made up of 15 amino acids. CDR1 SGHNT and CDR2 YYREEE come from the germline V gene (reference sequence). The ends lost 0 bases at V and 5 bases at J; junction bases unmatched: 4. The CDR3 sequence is CASSLVASGIDTQYF. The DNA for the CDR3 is TGTGCCAGCAGCTTGGTGGCTAGCGGGATAGATACGCAGTATTTT.

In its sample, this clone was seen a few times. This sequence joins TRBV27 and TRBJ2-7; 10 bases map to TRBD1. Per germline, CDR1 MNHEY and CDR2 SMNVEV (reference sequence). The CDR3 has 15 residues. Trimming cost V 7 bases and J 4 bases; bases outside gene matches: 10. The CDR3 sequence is CASTPGTGEGYEQYF. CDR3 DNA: TGTGCCAGCACCCCCGGGACAGGGGAAGGGTACGAGCAGTACTTC.

CDR3 DNA sequence: TGTGCCAGCAGTGACAGGTCCTCCTACGAGCAGTACTTC. Amino acids: CASSDRSSYEQYF. The V gene is TRBV27, the J gene TRBJ2-7, with D maybe TRBD1 (6 bases). V was cut by 5 bases and J by 0 bases, with 8 bases left in between. The CDR3 length is 13 residues. Germline V lookup: CDR1 MNHEY, CDR2 SMNVEV (reference sequence).

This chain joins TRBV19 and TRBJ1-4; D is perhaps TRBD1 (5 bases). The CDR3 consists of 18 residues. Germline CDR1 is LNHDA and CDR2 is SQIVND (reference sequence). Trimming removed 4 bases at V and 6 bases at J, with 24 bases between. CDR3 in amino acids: CASSTGTGYTSWDEKLFF. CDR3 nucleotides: TGTGCCAGTAGTACCGGGACTGGTTACACATCTTGGGATGAAAAACTGTTTTTT.

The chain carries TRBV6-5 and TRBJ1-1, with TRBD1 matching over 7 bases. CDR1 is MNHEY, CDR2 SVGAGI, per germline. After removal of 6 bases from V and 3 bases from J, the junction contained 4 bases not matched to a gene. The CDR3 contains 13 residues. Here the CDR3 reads CASSLTGDTEAFF. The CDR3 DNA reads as TGTGCCAGCAGCCTTACAGGGGACACTGAAGCTTTCTTT.

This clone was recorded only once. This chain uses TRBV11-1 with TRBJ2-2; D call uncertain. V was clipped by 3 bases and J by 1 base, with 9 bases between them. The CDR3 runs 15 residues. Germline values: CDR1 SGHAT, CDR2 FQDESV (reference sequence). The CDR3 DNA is TGTGCCAGCAGCTTTGCGGCGGTGAACACCGGGGAGCTGTTTTTT. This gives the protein CASSFAAVNTGELFF.

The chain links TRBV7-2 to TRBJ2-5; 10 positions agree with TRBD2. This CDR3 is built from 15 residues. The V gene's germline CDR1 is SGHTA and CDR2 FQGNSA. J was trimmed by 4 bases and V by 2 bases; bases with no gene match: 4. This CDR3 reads CASSLKRGGIETQYF. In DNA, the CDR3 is TGTGCCAGCAGCTTAAAGCGGGGGGGCATAGAGACCCAGTACTTC. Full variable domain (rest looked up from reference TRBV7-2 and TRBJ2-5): GAGVSQSPSNKVTEKGKDVELRCDPISGHTALYWYRQSLGQGLEFLIYFQGNSAPDKSGLPSDRFSAERTGGSVSTLTIQRTQQEDSAVYLCASSLKRGGIETQYFGPGTRLLVL.

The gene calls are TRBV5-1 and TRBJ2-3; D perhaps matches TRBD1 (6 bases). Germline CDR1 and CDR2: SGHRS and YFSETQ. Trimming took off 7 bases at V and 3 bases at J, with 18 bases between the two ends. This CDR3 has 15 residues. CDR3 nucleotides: TGCGCCAGCTCCCTGGGCAGGGGAAGGACAGATACGCAGTATTTT. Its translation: CASSLGRGRTDTQYF.

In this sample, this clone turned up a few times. CDR3 sequence: CASSQGAKQFF. The DNA for the CDR3 is TGTGCCAGCAGCCAAGGGGCAAAGCAGTTCTTC. The chain links TRBV4-2 to TRBJ2-1; no definite D call. Germline V gene lookup returns CDR1 LGHNA and CDR2 YNFKEQ. CDR3 size: 11 residues. V lost 1 base and J lost 11, with 6 bases in between.

The chain's CDR3 is CAINRGQGTNQPQHF. Written as DNA, the CDR3 is TGTGCCATCAATCGGGGACAGGGTACCAATCAGCCCCAGCATTTT. The chain combines TRBV10-3 with TRBJ1-5; 9 bases line up with TRBD1. The CDR3 consists of 15 residues. Per the germline V gene, CDR1 is ENHRY and CDR2 is SYGVKD. Unmatched junction bases numbered 7, after V lost 7 bases and J lost 3 bases.

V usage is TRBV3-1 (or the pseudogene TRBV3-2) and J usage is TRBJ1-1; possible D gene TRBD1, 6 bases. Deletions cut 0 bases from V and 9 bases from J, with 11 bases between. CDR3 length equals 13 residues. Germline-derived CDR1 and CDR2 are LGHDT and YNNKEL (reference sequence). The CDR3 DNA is TGTGCCAGCAGCCAAGATTTAACAGGGAAAGCTTTCTTT. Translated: CASSQDLTGKAFF.

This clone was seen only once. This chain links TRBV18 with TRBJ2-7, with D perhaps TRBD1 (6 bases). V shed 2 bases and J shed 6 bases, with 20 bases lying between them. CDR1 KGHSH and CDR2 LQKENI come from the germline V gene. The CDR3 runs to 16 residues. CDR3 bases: TGTGCCAGCTCACCAATCTCCGGGACAAATCCCTCCGAGCAGTACTTC. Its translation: CASSPISGTNPSEQYF.